This paragraph covers one T cell receptor beta chain sequence. Its specificity is not known. This sample is drawn from a study of PD-1 blockade in classical Hodgkin lymphoma. With no exception, relapse followed autologous stem cell transplantation in all patients, and brentuximab vedotin exposure varied. Best response was recorded as complete response, partial response or progressive disease. From germline, CDR1 is SNHLY and CDR2 FYNNEI. V was shortened by 2 bases and J by 3 bases, with 11 bases between the two germline ends. This CDR3 spans 15 amino acids. Repertoires were generated with immunoSEQ multiplex PCR, while TCRdb's copy carries only in-frame clones and drops some. The data show 11,000 to 15,000 clones, around four fifths seen once. Study-level findings and limits: CD4+ but not CD8+ TCR diversity rose significantly by C4D1. Complete responders matched newly diagnosed patients in baseline diversity.

The specimen comprised peripheral blood mononuclear cells (PBMCs), sampled at baseline. The chain has TRBV2 and TRBJ1-5; D possibly corresponds to TRBD1 (5 bases). This clonotype originated in a human donor with classical Hodgkin lymphoma. This CDR3 reads CASSERGRLNQPQHF. The CDR3 region has the DNA TGTGCCAGCAGTGAAAGGGGACGGCTCAATCAGCCCCAGCATTTT.